Listed below are T cell receptor beta chains from one sample, sequenced in a study of T-cell memory formation after mild COVID-19. TCRdb analysed the 5' RACE reads with MiXCR anew, one entry per CDR3 protein. The sample holds about 430,000 distinct CDR3 sequences; 24% are singletons and the top ten take roughly 8.9%. The sequencing sample was made of PBMCs or a T cell subset sorted from them (not recorded which). These receptors were taken from an adult woman who had mild COVID-19 (a few samples of this study predate the infection). Cell type and time point are not known. Each CDR3 is given with its conserved first and last residue. Fields, in order: V gene, J gene, clone size, D gene, CDR3 DNA, CDR3 protein. The D gene is left open where the match is weak. The size entry is marked missing in some rows and otherwise reads once, few, many or a size class.

v_call: TRBV5-6
j_call: TRBJ2-7
clone_size: few
d_call: .
cdr3_nt: TGTGCCAGCAGCTTCCTTCGGGGCACCTACGAGCAGTACTTC
cdr3_aa: CASSFLRGTYEQYF

v_call: TRBV2
j_call: TRBJ2-1
clone_size: .
d_call: TRBD2
cdr3_nt: TGTGCCAGCAGCCGACTAGCAAATGAGCAGTTCTTC
cdr3_aa: CASSRLANEQFF

v_call: TRBV29-1
j_call: TRBJ1-1
clone_size: few
d_call: .
cdr3_nt: TGCAGCGTTGAAAGGAGGCAGAACACTGAAGCTTTCTTT
cdr3_aa: CSVERRQNTEAFF

v_call: TRBV6-5
j_call: TRBJ2-3
clone_size: .
d_call: TRBD2
cdr3_nt: TGTGCCAGCAGAAAGATGACTAGCGGAGGCACAGATACGCAGTATTTT
cdr3_aa: CASRKMTSGGTDTQYF

v_call: TRBV4-2
j_call: TRBJ2-1
clone_size: few
d_call: .
cdr3_nt: TGTGCCAGCAGCCCCTTCGGGGACTACAATGAGCAGTTCTTC
cdr3_aa: CASSPFGDYNEQFF

v_call: TRBV29-1
j_call: TRBJ1-1
clone_size: .
d_call: TRBD1
cdr3_nt: TGCAGCGGGAGGACAGGTATGAACACTGAAGCTTTCTTT
cdr3_aa: CSGRTGMNTEAFF

v_call: TRBV18
j_call: TRBJ2-2
clone_size: .
d_call: TRBD1
cdr3_nt: TGTGCCAGCTCTGCGGACAGGGGGAACACCGGGGAGCTGTTTTTT
cdr3_aa: CASSADRGNTGELFF

v_call: TRBV5-1
j_call: TRBJ1-3
clone_size: .
d_call: .
cdr3_nt: TGCGCCAGCAGCTTGGCCCCCCCGGACGTGGTTTCTGGAAACACCATATATTTT
cdr3_aa: CASSLAPPDVVSGNTIYF

v_call: TRBV5-1
j_call: TRBJ1-1
clone_size: once
d_call: .
cdr3_nt: TGCGCCAGCAGCTTCTTCGGACAGCCAGCTGAAGCTTTCTTT
cdr3_aa: CASSFFGQPAEAFF

v_call: TRBV20-1
j_call: TRBJ1-2
clone_size: .
d_call: TRBD1
cdr3_nt: TGCAGTGCCAGAGGGCAACAGGGGGATGGCTACACCTTC
cdr3_aa: CSARGQQGDGYTF

v_call: TRBV15
j_call: TRBJ1-4
clone_size: .
d_call: .
cdr3_nt: TGTGCCACCAGCAGACAGGGCGAACGGGAAAAACTGTTTTTT
cdr3_aa: CATSRQGEREKLFF

v_call: TRBV9
j_call: TRBJ2-5
clone_size: .
d_call: .
cdr3_nt: TGTGCCAGCAGCCCCCCTGGGCAGGGGATAGGGGAGACCCAGTACTTC
cdr3_aa: CASSPPGQGIGETQYF

v_call: TRBV6-1
j_call: TRBJ1-1
clone_size: few
d_call: .
cdr3_nt: TGTGCCAGCAAGGATCCCAGGGAAGCTTTCTTT
cdr3_aa: CASKDPREAFF

v_call: TRBV25-1
j_call: TRBJ2-2
clone_size: .
d_call: .
cdr3_nt: TGTGCCAGCTCCATCAGGGGCAGCCGGGCCACCGGGGAGCTGTTTTTT
cdr3_aa: CASSIRGSRATGELFF

v_call: TRBV5-5
j_call: TRBJ1-3
clone_size: few
d_call: .
cdr3_nt: TGTGCCAGCAGCTTGAGTGGACCCTCTGGAAACACCATATATTTT
cdr3_aa: CASSLSGPSGNTIYF

v_call: TRBV6-1
j_call: TRBJ2-2
clone_size: .
d_call: TRBD1
cdr3_nt: TGTGCCAGCAGTGAAACCTCTCCGGGACAGACCACCGGGGAGCTGTTTTTT
cdr3_aa: CASSETSPGQTTGELFF

v_call: TRBV6-2/TRBV6-3
j_call: TRBJ1-5
clone_size: many
d_call: .
cdr3_nt: TGTGCCAGCAGCAACAGCGGGTTCAATCAGCCCCAGCATTTT
cdr3_aa: CASSNSGFNQPQHF

v_call: TRBV23-1
j_call: TRBJ1-5
clone_size: few
d_call: .
cdr3_nt: TGCGCCAGCAGTCAAGGTCGGGGGAGCGGCAATCAGCCCCAGCATTTT
cdr3_aa: CASSQGRGSGNQPQHF

v_call: TRBV7-2
j_call: TRBJ1-1
clone_size: .
d_call: .
cdr3_nt: TGTGCCAGCAGCTCCGTTGGCAACCTGCGTGAAGCTTTCTTT
cdr3_aa: CASSSVGNLREAFF

v_call: TRBV12-3/TRBV12-4
j_call: TRBJ2-3
clone_size: .
d_call: .
cdr3_nt: TGTGCCAGCAGCCCTAATCAAGATACGCAGTATTTT
cdr3_aa: CASSPNQDTQYF

v_call: TRBV20-1
j_call: TRBJ1-6
clone_size: .
d_call: .
cdr3_nt: TGCAGTGCCCTTCCGGCATCCCGGGCCTCACCCCTCCACTTT
cdr3_aa: CSALPASRASPLHF

v_call: TRBV19
j_call: TRBJ2-2
clone_size: .
d_call: .
cdr3_nt: TGTGCCAGTAGTCCGGGACTCACTGGCGGGGAGCTGTTTTTT
cdr3_aa: CASSPGLTGGELFF

v_call: TRBV7-9
j_call: TRBJ1-6
clone_size: .
d_call: .
cdr3_nt: TGTGCCAGCAGCGCCAGACAGAATTCACCCCTCCACTTT
cdr3_aa: CASSARQNSPLHF

v_call: TRBV7-9
j_call: TRBJ2-7
clone_size: few
d_call: TRBD2
cdr3_nt: TGTGCCAGCAGCTCTTCTAGCGGGGGCTCCTACGAGCAGTACTTC
cdr3_aa: CASSSSSGGSYEQYF

v_call: TRBV5-1
j_call: TRBJ1-2
clone_size: few
d_call: TRBD1
cdr3_nt: TGCGCCAGCAGCCGCGGAGGACAGGGCTATGGCTACACCTTC
cdr3_aa: CASSRGGQGYGYTF

v_call: TRBV20-1
j_call: TRBJ2-2
clone_size: .
d_call: .
cdr3_nt: TGCAGTGCTAGAGATACAGGGTCCGATAGCGGGGAGCTGTTTTTT
cdr3_aa: CSARDTGSDSGELFF

v_call: TRBV29-1
j_call: TRBJ1-1
clone_size: .
d_call: .
cdr3_nt: TGCAGCGTCCTCGGTGATTTCACTGAAGCTTTCTTT
cdr3_aa: CSVLGDFTEAFF

v_call: TRBV20-1
j_call: TRBJ2-7
clone_size: many
d_call: .
cdr3_nt: TGCAGTGCTAGAGACCCGGCCGGTGGCGGTTCCTACGAGCAGTACTTC
cdr3_aa: CSARDPAGGGSYEQYF

v_call: TRBV5-1
j_call: TRBJ1-1
clone_size: .
d_call: .
cdr3_nt: TGCGCCAGCAGCTTGGCCGTCCCCGAGGAAGCTTTCTTT
cdr3_aa: CASSLAVPEEAFF

v_call: TRBV7-6
j_call: TRBJ2-7
clone_size: .
d_call: TRBD2
cdr3_nt: TGTGCCAGCAGCCCGTCGTCCGTGCGGGGAGGGCCTGTGATTTACGAGCAGTACTTC
cdr3_aa: CASSPSSVRGGPVIYEQYF

v_call: TRBV29-1
j_call: TRBJ1-1
clone_size: .
d_call: TRBD1
cdr3_nt: TGCAGCGTTGAACGGGGACAGGGTGGAACTGAAGCTTTCTTT
cdr3_aa: CSVERGQGGTEAFF

v_call: TRBV12-3/TRBV12-4
j_call: TRBJ2-1
clone_size: few
d_call: TRBD2
cdr3_nt: TGTGCCAGCAGTTTTGCGGGAGGGCGCAATGAGCAGTTCTTC
cdr3_aa: CASSFAGGRNEQFF

v_call: TRBV18
j_call: TRBJ2-2
clone_size: many
d_call: TRBD1
cdr3_nt: TGTGCCAGCTCACCCCTAACAGGGGGCAACACCGGGGAGCTGTTTTTT
cdr3_aa: CASSPLTGGNTGELFF

v_call: TRBV5-1
j_call: TRBJ2-3
clone_size: few
d_call: TRBD1
cdr3_nt: TGCGCCAGCAGCCGCGACAGGGGAGTAGATACGCAGTATTTT
cdr3_aa: CASSRDRGVDTQYF

v_call: TRBV30
j_call: TRBJ2-7
clone_size: few
d_call: .
cdr3_nt: TGTGCCTGGAGGAGTGCTGGGAATTACGAGCAGTACTTC
cdr3_aa: CAWRSAGNYEQYF

v_call: TRBV11-2
j_call: TRBJ2-1
clone_size: .
d_call: TRBD2
cdr3_nt: TGTGCCAGCAGCTTAACTGGTTTTCGGGCTAGCGGGAGCTCCTACAATGAGCAGTTCTTC
cdr3_aa: CASSLTGFRASGSSYNEQFF

v_call: TRBV4-2
j_call: TRBJ2-1
clone_size: few
d_call: TRBD1
cdr3_nt: TGTGCCAGCAGCCAAGATCTACAGGGACAGGCATACAATGAGCAGTTCTTC
cdr3_aa: CASSQDLQGQAYNEQFF

v_call: TRBV24-1
j_call: TRBJ2-5
clone_size: many
d_call: .
cdr3_nt: TGTGCCACCAGTGACCCTCGGTGGCAGGGGAGGCAAGAGACCCAGTACTTC
cdr3_aa: CATSDPRWQGRQETQYF

v_call: TRBV25-1
j_call: TRBJ2-7
clone_size: few
d_call: .
cdr3_nt: TGTGCCAGCAGTGATACCGGGGGAACCTACGAGCAGTACTTC
cdr3_aa: CASSDTGGTYEQYF

v_call: TRBV7-2
j_call: TRBJ2-3
clone_size: .
d_call: .
cdr3_nt: TGTGCCAGCAGCTTAGCGCCCGCGGGAGATACGCAGTATTTT
cdr3_aa: CASSLAPAGDTQYF

v_call: TRBV6-5
j_call: TRBJ2-1
clone_size: .
d_call: .
cdr3_nt: TGTGCCAGCAGTTACTCTCCTACCTCGCAGGGAAGGTCAATCCATGAGCAGTTCTTC
cdr3_aa: CASSYSPTSQGRSIHEQFF

v_call: TRBV7-9
j_call: TRBJ1-1
clone_size: .
d_call: .
cdr3_nt: TGTGCCAGCAGCTTAGGGGGGAGGTACACTGAAGCTTTCTTT
cdr3_aa: CASSLGGRYTEAFF

v_call: TRBV20-1
j_call: TRBJ2-2
clone_size: many
d_call: TRBD1
cdr3_nt: TGCAGTGCTAGCGGGACAGTTGGCGGGGAGCTGTTTTTT
cdr3_aa: CSASGTVGGELFF

v_call: TRBV12-3/TRBV12-4
j_call: TRBJ1-2
clone_size: .
d_call: TRBD1
cdr3_nt: TGTGCCAGCAGTTTGACGAACAGGGGGAGGTATGGCTACACCTTC
cdr3_aa: CASSLTNRGRYGYTF

v_call: TRBV12-3/TRBV12-4
j_call: TRBJ2-7
clone_size: .
d_call: .
cdr3_nt: TGTGCCAGCAGCCCTCGGATGGGGGGCGAGCAGTACTTC
cdr3_aa: CASSPRMGGEQYF

v_call: TRBV6-2/TRBV6-3
j_call: TRBJ2-3
clone_size: .
d_call: TRBD2
cdr3_nt: TGTGCCAGCAGCCGGACTAGTAACGCAGATACGCAGTATTTT
cdr3_aa: CASSRTSNADTQYF

v_call: TRBV2
j_call: TRBJ2-3
clone_size: .
d_call: TRBD1
cdr3_nt: TGTGCCAGCAGTAGAGGGGGGACAGGAGGAGATACGCAGTATTTT
cdr3_aa: CASSRGGTGGDTQYF

v_call: TRBV19
j_call: TRBJ1-3
clone_size: .
d_call: .
cdr3_nt: TGTGCCAGTACCCTCCCGCGGACGTATGGAAACACCATATATTTT
cdr3_aa: CASTLPRTYGNTIYF